The rows below give T cell receptor beta chains drawn from one sample of a study of cytomegalovirus exposure and HLA in healthy donors. Here immunoSEQ multiplex PCR was the method, and the copy in TCRdb shows in-frame clones only, minus some. Found here are more than 80,000 clones, more than 75% of them singletons; the top ten hold approximately 9.2%. Material: PBMCs. The receptors stem from a young man in good health and CMV-seropositive. The CDR3 runs from the conserved cysteine through the conserved F or W. The D gene is left open where the match is weak. A clone size is listed for some rows: how often the clone was seen (once, few, many), or a class if it is expanded.

d_gene,abundance,v_gene,j_gene,CDR3nt,CDR3aa
NA,NA,TRBV6-6,TRBJ2-5,TGTGCCAGCAGTTACTCGATTAACAGGGCCGGCGAGACCCAGTACTTC,CASSYSINRAGETQYF
TRBD2,few,TRBV28,TRBJ2-1,TGTGCCAGCAGTTTCTACCCGGGGGGAGATGAGCAGTTCTTC,CASSFYPGGDEQFF
NA,NA,TRBV5-6,TRBJ2-1,TGTGCCAGCAGCTTGGGGTCGGTCAGGAATGAGCAGTTCTTC,CASSLGSVRNEQFF
NA,NA,TRBV2,TRBJ2-2,TGTGCCAGCAGTGAAGTTGGGAGTCCCACCGGGGAGCTGTTTTTT,CASSEVGSPTGELFF
TRBD2,NA,TRBV29-1,TRBJ2-1,TGCAGCGTTGAAAAACTAGCGGGAGGGATGGGTGAGCAGTTCTTC,CSVEKLAGGMGEQFF
TRBD1,NA,TRBV28,TRBJ1-4,TGTGCCAGCAGTGCCGCAGGGGGCTCCGAAGGAAAACTGTTTTTT,CASSAAGGSEGKLFF
TRBD2,once,TRBV7-9,TRBJ2-1,TGTGCCAGCAGCCTACTAGCGTCCACCTACAATGAGCAGTTCTTC,CASSLLASTYNEQFF
TRBD2,NA,TRBV27,TRBJ2-1,TGTGCCAGCAGTTTGACCCTGGGACTAGCGGGAGATGAGCAGTTCTTC,CASSLTLGLAGDEQFF
NA,once,TRBV7-6,TRBJ1-1,TGTGCCAGCAGCCCTAGTACCTCGGGGGCTGAAGCTTTCTTT,CASSPSTSGAEAFF
NA,NA,TRBV2,TRBJ2-1,TGTGCCAGCAGGGGCGGGGCGGAGCAGTTCTTC,CASRGGAEQFF
NA,NA,TRBV28,TRBJ2-2,TGTGCCAGCAGTCAACAAAGATCCCCACCCTCTAACACCGGGGAGCTGTTTTTT,CASSQQRSPPSNTGELFF
TRBD1,NA,TRBV10-3,TRBJ2-5,TGTGCCATCAGGGGACAGGGCCGGAGGGAGACCCAGTACTTC,CAIRGQGRRETQYF
TRBD1,NA,TRBV27,TRBJ2-1,TGTGCCAGCAGTTCTCAGGGGGTTAGCTCCTACAATGAGCAGTTCTTC,CASSSQGVSSYNEQFF
NA,NA,TRBV7-9,TRBJ2-7,TGTGCCAGCAGCGAAACAGAGATGTCTAATGAGCAGTACTTC,CASSETEMSNEQYF
TRBD2,NA,TRBV5-5,TRBJ2-2,TGTGCCAGCAGCGAAACTCCTAGCGGGAGGACCTCCGGTACCGGGGAGCTGTTTTTT,CASSETPSGRTSGTGELFF
TRBD2,NA,TRBV2,TRBJ2-5,TGTGCCAGCAGTTCGGCGGGAGTTCTCCAAGAGACCCAGTACTTC,CASSSAGVLQETQYF
NA,NA,TRBV5-6,TRBJ2-1,TGTGCCAGCAGCTTGTTCCGGAGCTCCTACAATGAGCAGTTCTTC,CASSLFRSSYNEQFF
NA,once,TRBV4-1,TRBJ1-1,TGCGCCAGCAGCCCCGCGGCTCCATTCGTGAACACTGAAGCTTTCTTT,CASSPAAPFVNTEAFF
TRBD2,NA,TRBV19,TRBJ2-3,TGTGCCAGTAGTATAGTAGCGGGAGGCACAGATACGCAGTATTTT,CASSIVAGGTDTQYF
NA,NA,TRBV28,TRBJ2-2,TGTGCCAGCAACGAACAGGGAAGGAACACCGGGGAGCTGTTTTTT,CASNEQGRNTGELFF
NA,NA,TRBV2,TRBJ1-1,TGTGCCAGCACCCTGGGGGACATGAACACTGAAGCTTTCTTT,CASTLGDMNTEAFF
NA,NA,TRBV9,TRBJ2-3,TGTGCCAGCAGCACCCCATGGGGCGGAGAGAGCACAGATACGCAGTATTTT,CASSTPWGGESTDTQYF
TRBD2,medium-sized,TRBV4-1,TRBJ2-1,TGCGCCAGCAGCCTAACTAGCGGGAGGGCCCATGAGCAGTTCTTC,CASSLTSGRAHEQFF
TRBD1,NA,TRBV5-5,TRBJ2-7,TGTGCCAGCAGCCTCGGACAGGGAGACTTCTACGAGCAGTACTTC,CASSLGQGDFYEQYF
TRBD1,NA,TRBV27,TRBJ1-2,TGTGCCAGCAGTCCATGGACAGGGCCTTATGGCTACACCTTC,CASSPWTGPYGYTF
TRBD1,NA,TRBV27,TRBJ1-5,TGTGCCAGCAGTTCACAGGGGAGCAATCAGCCCCAGCATTTT,CASSSQGSNQPQHF
TRBD1,NA,TRBV25-1,TRBJ1-3,TGTGCCAGCACCGCCGGGACAGCTGGAAACACCATATATTTT,CASTAGTAGNTIYF
TRBD2,NA,TRBV11-2,TRBJ2-5,TGTGCCAGCAGCCCAGAACTAGCGGGAGAAGAGACCCAGTACTTC,CASSPELAGEETQYF
NA,NA,TRBV27,TRBJ1-2,TGTGCCAGCAGTTTAGAATCAGGGTTAGACGACTATGGCTACACCTTC,CASSLESGLDDYGYTF
NA,NA,TRBV5-1,TRBJ2-7,TGCGCCAGCAGCGCTGACAGCTACGAGCAGTACTTC,CASSADSYEQYF
NA,NA,TRBV9,TRBJ1-1,TGTGCCAGCAGCGTAGGGACAGCGAACACTGAAGCTTTCTTT,CASSVGTANTEAFF
TRBD2,NA,TRBV5-4,TRBJ2-2,TGTGCCAGCAGCACTCCCACTAGCGGGAGTAACACCGGGGAGCTGTTTTTT,CASSTPTSGSNTGELFF
NA,NA,TRBV2,TRBJ1-4,TGTGCCAGCAGACCACAGGGTCTGGCTAATGAAAAACTGTTTTTT,CASRPQGLANEKLFF